The T cell receptor (beta chain) described here comes from a study of cytomegalovirus exposure and HLA in healthy donors (dated by TCRdb to about 2017). About the study as a whole: In an earlier analysis of 450 to 750 of the donors, approximately 300 Gb of sequence data and 100 million or so unique TCR beta sequences from about 179 million T cells were reported. Approximately 310 gigabases of sequencing data and around 80 million unique TCR sequences made up an early release that covered 640 HLA-typed donors. Of the approximately 400 genotyped donors, 80% to 90% were placed in the genetic ancestry cluster associated with self-reported Caucasian donors. The study was designed to test whether signatures of past pathogen exposure could be identified by cataloging public T cell receptors. The study used immunosequencing to profile the T cell repertoires of several hundred subjects and linked those repertoires to cytomegalovirus serostatus. In addition to the first cohort of roughly 670 subjects, a separate validation cohort of 120 different subjects was used. To predict cytomegalovirus infection status, the study combined high-throughput TCR immunosequencing, statistical association of individual TCRs with disease status, and machine learning. In a later analysis, previously published TCR beta repertoires from 600 to 850 donors were re-analyzed and high-resolution HLA genotyping was added so that TCR occurrence patterns could be studied. Rather than drawing on any new phenotypic data, the later analysis identified candidate immune exposures from TCR beta sequences and the way those sequences occurred across donors. To decide whether each TCR beta V gene segment behaved as functional or pseudogenic, an earlier analysis of approximately 620 of the donors relied on high-throughput TCR beta sequencing. Donor age, sex, ethnicity and CMV serostatus were compiled together with the repertoire data. A later genetic analysis used genome-wide SNP genotypes for about 65% of the 666 donors, treating that subset as a discovery cohort. Every repertoire in the discovery cohort had been generated on one and the same sequencing platform. Class I and class II HLA loci were covered by the typing at four-digit resolution. The number of donors typed differed by locus, with 629-630 for A, B, C, DRB1 and DQB1, more than 500 for DQA1, about 610 for DPA1, and 400 to 490 for DPB1. Because of strong linkage in the cohort, roughly 5 DR-DQ haplotypes were treated as single units for association and clustering. Among some 410 genotyped donors of the cohort, an average of around 250,000 unique TCR beta nucleotide sequences was sequenced per donor, of which roughly 18% were non-productive.

Findings and caveats that apply to the study as a whole: In a later analysis, HLA-associated TCR beta chains were found to be more clonally expanded and to have lower generation probabilities than equally common non-associated chains. Presence/absence analyses assumed roughly uniform sequencing depth across donors, an assumption that may not hold. A cluster of highly shared sequence variants was judged likely to represent a technical artifact of the sequencing pipeline. In a later genetic analysis, a missense DCLRE1C variant was associated with V-gene and J-gene trimming of TCR beta chains, and the association was replicated in an independent cohort. About 17 rarely observed V segments, including chromosome 9 orphons, were excluded from the earlier analysis of some 590 of the donors because counts were too low. The study listed over 150 TCR beta chains as associated with cytomegalovirus. A further reported finding was that TCR beta sequences accurately predicted the HLA-A and HLA-B alleles for most subjects in the first cohort. This cohort had only TCR beta chains sequenced, and the lack of alpha or paired-chain data limited which features could be detected. Linkage disequilibrium might explain the correlated functional status among segregating V segments, but an unknown experimental factor could not be excluded. Specific HLA alleles were associated with about 17,000 TCR beta sequences at a false discovery rate of 0.05 in a later analysis. In a later analysis, most CMV-associated TCR beta chains were found to appear HLA-restricted, with HLA associations seemingly driven largely by CMV exposure. Because the 87-base-pair reads could not distinguish some IMGT-functional V segments, including TRBV6-2 and TRBV6-3, those segments were excluded. According to a later genetic analysis, donors in an Asian-associated ancestry cluster had fewer N-insertions in productive TCRs than the approximately 650-donor mean. HLA typing was unavailable for some donors at each locus, so association tests used only the typed subset. When HLA alleles, especially DR and DQ, strongly co-occurred, TCR associations were difficult to assign to individual alleles. While some public TCRs were present in many individuals, most TCR sequences turned up only very rarely across donors. A few of the identified cytomegalovirus-associated TCR beta chains were confirmed in vitro to be specific for cytomegalovirus antigens. It was suggested by the authors that the approach could potentially be generalized to other disease states and immunological phenotypes. A later analysis found that TCR association rates varied across HLA loci, with DRB1 alleles showing the most associated TCRs and HLA-C alleles the fewest. Cytomegalovirus status was reported to be diagnosed by the classifier with high specificity and sensitivity in both the original and validation cohorts. In an earlier analysis of more than 450 of the donors, most TCR beta V segments were observed in productive rearrangements about 87% or about 30% of the time, broadly matching IMGT annotations. According to a later analysis, parvovirus B19, influenza, CMV and Epstein-Barr virus appeared linked to several top co-occurrence clusters. Immune exposure information for the cohort was limited to CMV serostatus.

Per the germline V gene, ENHRY is the CDR1 and SYGVKD is the CDR2. The germline V and J ends show losses of 6 bases and 4 bases respectively, and no gene match explains 11 bases of the junction. Its CDR3 holds 15 amino acids, cysteine through phenylalanine. The read is trimmed to its CDR3 DNA, 45 bases read in frame from base 1. The cohort comprised some 700 healthy bone marrow donors. At the time of sampling, every cohort member was nominally healthy, though immune exposures that went unrecorded were likely present. The donor tested CMV seronegative, placing the donor among the approximately 360 seronegative members of the cohort. A peripheral blood sample was collected from each donor, and TCR beta sequencing was performed on peripheral blood mononuclear cells. Genomic DNA extraction from the blood cell samples was performed with the Qiagen DNeasy Blood Extraction Kit. Notes on this clone: What antigen it recognizes has not been identified.

Receptor amplification or capture employed the immunoSEQ multiplex PCR assay. The multiplex PCR relied on a mix of 60 forward primers for TCR Vbeta segments and 13 reverse primers for TCR Jbeta segments. The CDR3 region of rearranged TCR beta genes was amplified from genomic DNA with a multiplex PCR assay. On the Illumina HiSeq System, the amplified TCR beta libraries were sequenced as 87-base-pair reads. The original pipeline was this. Across the 670 or so repertoires, a later analysis counted roughly 84 million unique TCR beta chains, around 11 million of which were shared by at least two donors. To remove PCR and sequencing errors, raw reads were error-corrected and collapsed into unique sequences using a nearest-neighbor algorithm that merged closely related sequences. CDR3 sequences were aligned to IMGT reference sequences to assign V, D and J gene segments. Each retained sequence needed at least a six-nucleotide match to both a V gene segment and a J gene segment. Rearrangements were classified as productive when the CDR3 lacked stop codons and remained in frame with V and J, and all other rearrangements were classified as non-productive. CDR3 was defined according to IMGT convention as the region running from the second conserved V-encoded cysteine to the conserved J-encoded phenylalanine. Sequences without an unambiguous match to a single V gene segment were excluded from the earlier analysis of several hundred of the donors. In an earlier analysis of several hundred of the donors, a V segment was called functional when productive rearrangements were above 56.7%, and segregating when the standard deviation between donors exceeded 5%. A statistical classification framework was built for diagnosing cytomegalovirus status from the catalog of TCR beta chain sequences. In a later analysis, TCR nucleotide sequences were compared against IMGT/GENE-DB human TR gene sequences so that V and J genes could be assigned. The TCRdist pipeline was used in a later analysis to assign CDR3 sequences and most-parsimonious VDJ recombination scenarios. In a later analysis, every TCR beta chain was defined by the combination of its CDR3 amino acid sequence and its V-gene family, and reads without a unique V-gene family were dropped. In a later analysis, 500 to 700 highly shared, low-generation-probability nucleotide sequences were removed to address suspected cross-contamination and a sequencing artifact. In a later analysis, a clonal expansion index was calculated for each public chain from normalized within-repertoire ranks of inferred template counts. In a later analysis, generation probabilities were computed using a VDJ recombination model fitted to out-of-frame rearrangements, and the results were checked against IGoR. In a later analysis, hypergeometric tests were used to score TCR-TCR, TCR-HLA and TCR-CMV co-occurrence, with a repertoire-size bias correction applied to TCR pairs. False discovery rates were estimated in a later analysis by permuting HLA or CMV assignments 20 times. A later analysis grouped co-occurring TCRs with DBSCAN, adding TCRdist sequence similarity when clustering within HLA-allele-positive subsets. Co-occurrence clustering excluded repertoires with fewer than 30,000 or more than 120,000 public chains, plus five with anomalous nucleotide sharing. Held by TCRdb, this immuneACCESS table contains in-frame sequences only and omits some clones. Under half of the omission traces to an unresolved V gene where checked; the cause of the rest is unknown. V, J and clone size were drawn from that table, and D and trimming were deduced from the DNA. The sample's table covers 150,000 to 200,000 clones. The ten largest make up almost 6.5% of the sample.

Sequenced input: PBMCs. The chain links TRBV10-3 with TRBJ2-7, and 8 bases in between align with TRBD1. The receptor was derived from a man aged 30 to 39 in good health and CMV-seronegative. CDR3 region: CAIRSGQGFLYEQYF. The sequenced DNA: TGTGCCATCAGGTCCGGACAGGGCTTTTTGTACGAGCAGTACTTC.